This T cell receptor (beta chain) was captured by sequencing in a study of shared clonotypes between healthy human individuals. Looking at the study overall: Donors had three CD4 naive, three CD4 memory, two CD8 naive and one CD8 memory plate apiece.

Negatively enriched CD4+ T cells were divided by CD45RA into naive and memory. The germline V gene has CDR1 LNHDA and CDR2 SQIVND (reference sequence). The CDR3 has 14 residues. Losses at the gene ends were 7 bases for V and 8 bases for J; bases not matched to a gene: 6. The authors split each subset's genomic DNA evenly across several immunoSEQ plates. Produced via immunoSEQ multiplex PCR; TCRdb's table is partial and in-frame only. The sample has about 1,500,000 clones, roughly 96% seen once; the top ten hold roughly 1.2%. Material: naive CD4+ T cells sorted from blood. Subset of the sample: CD45RA+ positively selected. This TCR derives from a man younger than 45 in good health. V is TRBV19 and J is TRBJ2-1; 12 positions agree with TRBD2. CDR3 amino acids: CASKLAGGRDEQFF. DNA for the CDR3: TGTGCCAGTAAACTAGCGGGAGGTAGAGATGAGCAGTTCTTC.